The sequence of this TCR beta chain was determined in a study of blood T cell repertoires in COVID-19. Looking at the study overall: Italy, Spain and the United States were the sources of the convalescent and acute COVID-19 samples.

V lost 4 bases and J lost 5, with 33 bases in between. The germline gives CDR1 MGHRA, CDR2 YSYEKL. This CDR3 has 20 amino acids. The participants were between about 18 and 90 years old and came from roughly 24 US areas. Each participant's cohort was designated according to participant-reported clinical history. Cohort 3 donors counted as recovered after two negative PCRs, clearance, or resolved symptoms. Produced via immunoSEQ multiplex PCR; TCRdb's table is partial and in-frame only. In the table there are 240,000 or so clones, 80% to 90% of which are singletons. Sequencing was carried out using PBMCs or T cells enriched from blood (not recorded which). The receptor comes from a middle-aged man who had recovered from COVID-19. The J gene is TRBJ2-7, the V gene TRBV4-1, with D tentatively TRBD1 (6 bases). CDR3 sequence: CASSPRPPPQGTPGRDEQYF. CDR3 DNA: TGCGCCAGCAGCCCCCGACCCCCTCCCCAGGGGACCCCAGGAAGGGACGAGCAGTACTTC.